This T cell receptor (beta chain) was recorded in a study of spatial heterogeneity in lung cancer. TCRdb re-called the 5' RACE reads with MiXCR, one entry per CDR3 protein. The sample records 20,000 to 25,000 distinct CDR3 sequences, roughly 3% being singletons. The CDR3 runs to 13 residues. V lost 5 bases, J lost 1 base, and 11 bases lay in between. CDR1 and CDR2 (germline): DFQATT, SNEGSKA (reference sequence). This clonotype has a handful of counts. What it binds is not known. Time point indicated: sample taken at primary tumor resection. About 73 TRACERx patients with early, untreated non-small cell lung cancer donated samples. Researchers sequenced whole RNA taken from tumor, nontumor lung or frozen PBMC without sorting. General study results and limits: Intratumoral expanded alpha and beta TCR counts were found to track tumor mutation counts.

The chain uses TRBV20-1 and TRBJ1-1; possibly TRBD1 for D (6 bases). The sequenced sample was lung tumor tissue, obtained at surgery. This receptor was identified in a male donor with early-stage non-small cell lung cancer. CDR3 amino acids: CSAWTVGNTEAFF. CDR3 in DNA: TGCAGTGCTTGGACAGTTGGGAACACTGAAGCTTTCTTT.